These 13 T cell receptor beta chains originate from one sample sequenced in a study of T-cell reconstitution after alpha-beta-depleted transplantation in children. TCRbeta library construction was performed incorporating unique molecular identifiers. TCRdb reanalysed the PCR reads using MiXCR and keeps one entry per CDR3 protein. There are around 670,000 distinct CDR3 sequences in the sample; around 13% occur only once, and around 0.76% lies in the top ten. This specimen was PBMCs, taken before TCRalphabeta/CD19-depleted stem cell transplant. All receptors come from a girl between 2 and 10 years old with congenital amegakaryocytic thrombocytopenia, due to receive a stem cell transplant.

The CDR3 bases are TGTGCCAGCAGCGGAGGGGCGGGAGGGCCGGCCAATGAGCAGTTCTTC. Translating gives CASSGGAGGPANEQFF. This sequence joins TRBV9 and TRBJ2-1, with 9 bases fitting TRBD2. The CDR3 length is 16 residues. After removal of 3 bases from V and 6 bases from J, the junction contained 10 bases not matched to a gene. The V gene's germline CDR1 is SGDLS and CDR2 YYNGEE.

CDR3 sequence (DNA): TGCAGTGCTAGAGCGGGACTAGCGGCACCCTCCTACAATGAGCAGTTCTTC. Translating gives CSARAGLAAPSYNEQFF. This chain connects TRBV20-1 to TRBJ2-1; 11 bases agree with TRBD2. CDR1 and CDR2 (germline): DFQATT, SNEGSKA (reference sequence). The length of the CDR3 is 17 residues. J gave up 0 bases and V 1 base, and 5 bases lay outside the gene matches.

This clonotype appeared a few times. The CDR3 region is CASSLESTASGSYEQYF. The CDR3 coding sequence is TGTGCCAGCAGCTTAGAATCGACGGCTAGCGGGAGCTACGAGCAGTACTTC. The chain recombines TRBV11-2 with TRBJ2-7; 10 bases are shared with TRBD2. J gave up 3 bases and V 0 bases, and 8 bases lay outside the gene matches. The CDR3 extends over 17 amino acids. Germline V gene data show CDR1 as SGHAT and CDR2 as FQNNGV.

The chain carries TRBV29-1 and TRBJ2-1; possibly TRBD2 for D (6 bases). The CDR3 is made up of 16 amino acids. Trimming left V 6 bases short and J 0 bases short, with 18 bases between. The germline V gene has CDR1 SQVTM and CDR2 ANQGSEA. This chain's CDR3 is CSVATREAGSYNEQFF. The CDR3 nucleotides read TGCAGCGTCGCTACCCGAGAAGCGGGCTCCTACAATGAGCAGTTCTTC.

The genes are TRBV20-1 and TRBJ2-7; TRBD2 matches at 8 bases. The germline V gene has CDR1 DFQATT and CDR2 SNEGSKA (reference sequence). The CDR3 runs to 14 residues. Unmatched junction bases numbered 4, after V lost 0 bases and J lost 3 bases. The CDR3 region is CSAREREAHYEQYF. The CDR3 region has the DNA TGCAGTGCTAGAGAGCGGGAGGCCCACTACGAGCAGTACTTC.

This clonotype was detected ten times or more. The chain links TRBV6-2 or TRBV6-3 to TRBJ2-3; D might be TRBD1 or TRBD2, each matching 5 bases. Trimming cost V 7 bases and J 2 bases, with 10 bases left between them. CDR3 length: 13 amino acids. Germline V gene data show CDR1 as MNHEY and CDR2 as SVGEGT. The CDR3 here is CASTRESTDTQYF. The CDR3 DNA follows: TGTGCCAGCACCAGGGAGTCCACAGATACGCAGTATTTT.

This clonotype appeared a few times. As DNA, the CDR3 is TGCAGTGCTAGTTCAGTAAAGGTTTACAATGAGCAGTTCTTC. Its translation: CSASSVKVYNEQFF. The J gene is TRBJ2-1, the V gene TRBV20-1, with D unclear. V lost 3 bases and J 4 bases, leaving 13 bases between the germline ends. The germline V gene encodes CDR1 DFQATT and CDR2 SNEGSKA (reference sequence). The CDR3 runs to 14 residues.

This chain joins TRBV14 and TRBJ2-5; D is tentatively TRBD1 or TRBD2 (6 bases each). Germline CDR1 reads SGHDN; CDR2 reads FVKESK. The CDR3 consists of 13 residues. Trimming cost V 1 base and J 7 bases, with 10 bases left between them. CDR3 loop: CASSQGLGGTQYF. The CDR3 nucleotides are TGTGCCAGCAGCCAAGGACTAGGGGGGACCCAGTACTTC.

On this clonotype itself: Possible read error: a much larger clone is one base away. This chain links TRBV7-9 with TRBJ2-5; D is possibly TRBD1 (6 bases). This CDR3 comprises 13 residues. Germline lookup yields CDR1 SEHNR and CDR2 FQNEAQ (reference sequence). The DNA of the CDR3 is TGTGCCAGCAGCTTATTACAGGGAGAGACCCAGTCCTTC. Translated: CASSLLQGETQSF.

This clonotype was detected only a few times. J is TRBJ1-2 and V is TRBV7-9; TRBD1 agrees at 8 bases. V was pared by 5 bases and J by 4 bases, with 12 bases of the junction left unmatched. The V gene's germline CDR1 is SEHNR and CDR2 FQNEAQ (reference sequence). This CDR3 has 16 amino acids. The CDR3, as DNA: TGTGCCAGCAGCCCTTCCCGGACAGGGCGGGTCTATGGCTACACCTTC. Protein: CASSPSRTGRVYGYTF. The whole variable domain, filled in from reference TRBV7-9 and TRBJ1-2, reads DTGVSQNPRHKITKRGQNVTFRCDPISEHNRLYWYRQTLGQGPEFLTYFQNEAQLEKSRLLSDRFSAERPKGSFSTLEIQRTEQGDSAMYLCASSPSRTGRVYGYTFGSGTRLTVV.

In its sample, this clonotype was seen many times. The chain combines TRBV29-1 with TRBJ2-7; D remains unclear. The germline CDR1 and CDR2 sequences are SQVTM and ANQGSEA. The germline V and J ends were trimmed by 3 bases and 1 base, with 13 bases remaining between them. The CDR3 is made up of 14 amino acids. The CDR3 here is CSVDGKGESYEQYF. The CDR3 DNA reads TGCAGCGTTGATGGAAAGGGCGAATCCTACGAGCAGTACTTC.

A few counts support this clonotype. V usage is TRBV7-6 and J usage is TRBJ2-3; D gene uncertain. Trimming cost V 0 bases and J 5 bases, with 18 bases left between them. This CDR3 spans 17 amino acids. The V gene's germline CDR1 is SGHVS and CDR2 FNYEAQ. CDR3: CASSLAYSATHKDTQYF. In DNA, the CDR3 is TGTGCCAGCAGCTTAGCCTACTCAGCCACCCACAAAGATACGCAGTATTTT.

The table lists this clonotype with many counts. The CDR3 DNA is TGCGCCAGCAGCTTGGGAGGAAGCAATGAGCAGTTCTTC. Its protein product is CASSLGGSNEQFF. J is TRBJ2-1 and V is TRBV5-1; D remains unclear. The V end was cut by 0 bases, the J end by 6 bases, with 7 bases between. From germline, CDR1 is SGHRS and CDR2 YFSETQ. The CDR3 has 13 amino acids.